This passage covers 24 T cell receptor beta chains from one sample sequenced in a study of shared clonotypes between healthy human individuals. The assay was immunoSEQ multiplex PCR, and TCRdb's table has in-frame clones only and misses some. The sample includes around 700,000 clones, approximately 79% of them seen just once. Sample: memory CD4+ T cells sorted from blood. Subset described: CD45RA-negative fraction. The receptors were gathered from a woman aged 25 to 39 in good health.

CDR3 in amino acids: CASSQVVGDQPQHF. CDR3 sequence (DNA): TGCGCCAGCAGCCAAGTGGTAGGGGATCAGCCCCAGCATTTT. The chain is built from TRBV4-1 and TRBJ1-5, with D possibly being TRBD1 (5 bases). Trimming took off 1 base at V and 5 bases at J, with 9 bases between the two ends. Germline V lookup: CDR1 MGHRA, CDR2 YSYEKL. The CDR3 extends over 14 amino acids.

This chain links TRBV25-1 with TRBJ2-5, with 7 bases fitting TRBD2. Germline V lookup: CDR1 MGHDK, CDR2 SYGVNS. J lost 3 bases, V lost 7 bases, and 11 bases had no gene match. This CDR3 region has 15 residues. For the CDR3, the DNA is TGTGCCAGCACCGGACTCTTGGCGGGAGAAGAGACCCAGTACTTC. As protein: CASTGLLAGEETQYF.

This clone turned up a few times. Different DNA sequences within this sample yield the same CDR3. This sequence joins TRBV5-1 and TRBJ2-1; a possible D gene is TRBD2 (5 bases). This CDR3 is 15 amino acids long. Trimming stripped 0 bases from V and 4 bases from J, with 11 bases between. Germline values: CDR1 SGHRS, CDR2 YFSETQ. Here the CDR3 DNA reads TGCGCCAGCAGCTTGGACACCGCGGGTTACAATGAGCAGTTCTTC. Translating gives CASSLDTAGYNEQFF.

The rearrangement joins TRBV19 to TRBJ2-7; 7 bases line up with TRBD2. The CDR3 runs 14 residues. Germline V lookup: CDR1 LNHDA, CDR2 SQIVND (reference sequence). Trimming removed 6 bases from V and 7 bases from J; junction bases left unmatched: 12. The CDR3 region has the DNA TGTGCCAGTAGCCCCGCCGCGGGAGTAATTGAGCAGTACTTC. The encoded protein is CASSPAAGVIEQYF.

A word on this clone: A far larger clone is only one base removed, so a read error is likely. The rearrangement links TRBV11-3 to TRBJ2-7; D is undetermined. CDR3 length: 13 residues. V was shortened by 1 base and J by 3 bases, with 7 bases between the two germline ends. The germline CDR1 and CDR2 sequences are SGHNT and YENEEA. CDR3 bases: TGTGCCAGCAGCTTAGGGGTTGGCTACGAGCAGTACTTC. It encodes CASSLGVGYEQYF.

This chain connects TRBV5-1 to TRBJ2-1; D may be TRBD2 (5 bases). V was clipped by 4 bases and J by 4 bases, with 15 bases between them. This CDR3 spans 15 amino acids. Germline loops: CDR1 SGHRS, CDR2 YFSETQ. CDR3 in DNA: TGCGCCAGCAGCCGCTCTAGTTCGGGATACAATGAGCAGTTCTTC. Amino acids: CASSRSSSGYNEQFF.

The J gene is TRBJ1-1, the V gene TRBV2, with D possibly TRBD1 on 6 matching bases. Germline CDR1 and CDR2: SNHLY and FYNNEI. Trimming left V 4 bases short and J 5 bases short, with 14 bases between. The CDR3 extends over 14 amino acids. The CDR3 region has the DNA TGTGCCAGCAGTGTCCAGGGGTTTGGAACTGAAGCTTTCTTT. It specifies CASSVQGFGTEAFF.

The gene calls are TRBV7-9 and TRBJ2-7; the match to TRBD1 covers 11 bases. V gave up 3 bases and J gave up 4 bases; unmatched junction bases: 5. The CDR3 contains 15 residues. Germline-derived CDR1 and CDR2 are SEHNR and FQNEAQ (reference sequence). The DNA for the CDR3 is TGTGCCAGCAGCTTTGGACAGGGGGCTCCTTACGAGCAGTACTTC. Translating gives CASSFGQGAPYEQYF.

This clone is a singleton in its sample. The chain uses TRBV29-1 and TRBJ2-7, with D tentatively TRBD2 (6 bases). Looked up from germline, CDR1 is SQVTM and CDR2 is ANQGSEA. The V gene lost 6 bases and the J gene lost 0 bases, with 15 bases spanning the gap. The CDR3 is 14 residues long. The CDR3 region is CSVGPGLHSYEQYF. CDR3 DNA: TGCAGCGTAGGCCCGGGACTGCACTCCTACGAGCAGTACTTC.

The CDR3 loop is CASSQCKLAVDWYDTQYF. CDR3 DNA: TGCGCCAGCAGTCAATGTAAGCTAGCGGTTGATTGGTACGATACGCAGTATTTT. V usage is TRBV23-1 and J usage is TRBJ2-3; 7 nucleotides line up with TRBD2. TRBV23-1 is assigned to the ORF class and has an uncertain function. V lost 1 base to trimming and J lost 6 bases; unmatched junction nucleotides: 16. The CDR3 has 18 residues.

This clone was observed once. Other DNA sequences in the sample encode the same CDR3. The chain has TRBV6-5 and TRBJ2-3; D unclear. Germline V gene sequence: CDR1 MNHEY, CDR2 SVGAGI. This CDR3 is 14 amino acids long. V dropped 0 bases and J dropped 6 bases, with 10 bases sitting between them. The chain's CDR3 is CASSYSRSTDTQYF. CDR3 coding DNA: TGTGCCAGCAGTTACTCGAGGTCTACCGATACGCAGTATTTT.

The genes are TRBV25-1 and TRBJ2-7; 7 bases match TRBD1. The junction had 5 bases not matched to a gene; V was cut back by 7 bases and J by 2 bases. CDR1 MGHDK and CDR2 SYGVNS come from the germline V gene. The CDR3 is 13 amino acids. CDR3 in amino acids: CASTGGMTYEQYF. CDR3 nucleotides: TGTGCCAGCACAGGGGGTATGACCTACGAGCAGTACTTC.

The chain is built from TRBV7-2 and TRBJ2-3; TRBD2 is a possible D gene (5 bases). V dropped 0 bases and J dropped 4 bases, with 11 bases sitting between them. CDR1 and CDR2 (germline): SGHTA, FQGNSA. The CDR3 consists of 15 residues. The CDR3 reads CASSLAGVESDTQYF. In nucleotides, the CDR3 is TGTGCCAGCAGCTTAGCGGGAGTGGAATCAGATACGCAGTATTTT.

This clone came up many times. J is TRBJ2-6 and V is TRBV15; D is possibly TRBD2 (5 bases). Trimming removed 3 bases at V and 2 bases at J, with 8 bases between. Looked up from germline, CDR1 is LNHNV and CDR2 is YYDKDF (reference sequence). This CDR3 is built from 15 residues. The CDR3 protein is CATSRGDPGANVLTF. CDR3 sequence (DNA): TGTGCCACCAGCAGGGGAGACCCTGGGGCCAACGTCCTGACTTTC.

The V call is TRBV6-1, the J call TRBJ1-1, with TRBD1 identical over 10 bases. CDR3 length: 14 residues. Germline CDR1 MNHNS, CDR2 SASEGT. The J segment lost 4 bases and the V segment lost 6 bases, leaving 5 bases of the junction unmatched. The DNA of the CDR3 is TGTGCCAGCAGGACAGGGGGCGAAGTCACTGAAGCTTTCTTT. It specifies CASRTGGEVTEAFF.

V and J are TRBV27 and TRBJ1-4, with TRBD1 matching over 7 bases. With 5 bases clipped from V and 3 bases from J, the junction kept 6 bases outside the gene matches. The CDR3 totals 15 residues. Germline-derived CDR1 and CDR2 are MNHEY and SMNVEV (reference sequence). CDR3 sequence: CASSDLGQANEKLFF. For the CDR3, the DNA is TGTGCCAGCAGTGACCTAGGACAGGCTAATGAAAAACTGTTTTTT. The variable domain in full, completed from reference TRBV27 and TRBJ1-4, reads EAQVTQNPRYLITVTGKKLTVTCSQNMNHEYMSWYRQDPGLGLRQIYYSMNVEVTDKGDVPEGYKVSRKEKRNFPLILESPSPNQTSLYFCASSDLGQANEKLFFGSGTQLSVL.

The genes are TRBV7-9 and TRBJ1-1; D not certain. V dropped 4 bases and J dropped 4 bases, with 7 bases sitting between them. Germline values: CDR1 SEHNR, CDR2 FQNEAQ (reference sequence). CDR3 size: 12 residues. CDR3 residues: CASSWDLTEAFF. The CDR3 DNA reads TGTGCCAGCAGCTGGGATCTCACTGAAGCTTTCTTT.

This clone was seen only once. The genes are TRBV19 and TRBJ2-7, with 12 bases identical to TRBD2. J was trimmed by 4 bases and V by 4 bases; bases with no gene match: 11. Germline-derived CDR1 and CDR2 are LNHDA and SQIVND (reference sequence). This CDR3 contains 17 residues. The CDR3 DNA is TGTGCCAGTAGTAAGGCAGGAGGACTAGCGGGATCGTACGAGCAGTACTTC. This sequence encodes CASSKAGGLAGSYEQYF.

The chain couples TRBV2 to TRBJ2-1; D uncertain. The CDR3 runs 13 residues. Germline lookup yields CDR1 SNHLY and CDR2 FYNNEI. Trimming removed 6 bases from V and 4 bases from J, with 10 bases in between. Here the CDR3 reads CASSLKFYNEQFF. CDR3 nucleotide sequence: TGTGCCAGCAGCCTTAAGTTTTACAATGAGCAGTTCTTC.

The V call is TRBV27, the J call TRBJ1-3; no firm D call. The V end lost 5 bases, the J end lost 0 bases, and 8 bases lay between the germline ends. Germline assignment: CDR1 MNHEY and CDR2 SMNVEV (reference sequence). This CDR3 contains 14 residues. CDR3 protein: CASSITSSGNTIYF. In DNA, the CDR3 is TGTGCCAGCAGTATCACGAGCTCTGGAAACACCATATATTTT.

V gene TRBV9 combines with J gene TRBJ2-3; D remains ambiguous. Trimming pared 0 bases from V and 6 bases from J, leaving 8 bases between. Germline values: CDR1 SGDLS, CDR2 YYNGEE. The CDR3 spans 13 residues. The CDR3 bases are TGTGCCAGCAGCGTAGGGCCTTTGGATACGCAGTATTTT. It yields the protein CASSVGPLDTQYF.

This clone was seen just once. The chain joins TRBV28 to TRBJ2-5, with TRBD1 matching 9 bases. CDR1 and CDR2 from the germline V gene are MDHEN and SYDVKM. This CDR3 contains 15 residues. The junction had 3 bases not matched to a gene; V was cut back by 2 bases and J by 2 bases. The CDR3 is CASSLAGQGQETQYF. For the CDR3, the DNA is TGTGCCAGCAGTTTAGCCGGACAGGGGCAAGAGACCCAGTACTTC.

This clone has more than one count but fewer than ten. This chain links TRBV28 with TRBJ2-1; TRBD2 aligns across 10 bases. With 5 bases clipped from V and 3 bases from J, the junction kept 4 bases outside the gene matches. Germline V gene data show CDR1 as MDHEN and CDR2 as SYDVKM. The CDR3 extends over 15 amino acids. CDR3 loop: CASSRPSGSYNEQFF. Here the CDR3 DNA reads TGTGCCAGCAGTAGGCCTAGCGGGAGCTACAATGAGCAGTTCTTC.

This clone was seen many times. V and J are TRBV5-4 and TRBJ2-2, with 7 bases that match TRBD1. V lost 4 bases and J lost 5; bases outside the gene matches: 5. This CDR3 comprises 14 residues. From germline, CDR1 is SGHNT and CDR2 YYREEE (reference sequence). CDR3 in DNA: TGTGCCAGCAGCGATCACAGGGGAACCGGGGAGCTGTTTTTT. Protein product: CASSDHRGTGELFF.